Below, 4 T cell receptor beta chains from the same sample are listed, as sequenced in a study of T cell repertoires in cytomegalovirus infection. In TCRdb, the reads were re-called with MiXCR into one record per CDR3 protein. The sample includes about 900,000 distinct CDR3 sequences, about 33% of them seen just once. These TCRs are of unknown antigen specificity. This specimen consisted of cultured CD8+ T cells from PBMCs, obtained from culture after CMV antigen stimulation. Receptor source: a human donor in good health (CMV status not recorded). Some clones in this sample may be carry-over from other donors' samples.

This clonotype was picked up a small number of times. The V call is TRBV9, the J call TRBJ2-2, with 7 bases that match TRBD2. The V gene's germline CDR1 is SGDLS and CDR2 YYNGEE. With 4 bases clipped from V and 0 bases from J, the junction kept 6 bases outside the gene matches. The CDR3 loop spans 16 amino acids. CDR3 amino acids: CASSPWEGSNTGELFF. As DNA, the CDR3 is TGTGCCAGCAGCCCATGGGAGGGCTCGAACACCGGGGAGCTGTTTTTT.

The V and J genes are TRBV27 and TRBJ1-6, with D maybe TRBD1 (6 bases). The V and J ends lost 5 bases and 9 bases respectively, with 20 bases between them. The CDR3 runs 16 residues. Germline CDR1 and CDR2: MNHEY and SMNVEV (reference sequence). CDR3 nucleotide sequence: TGTGCCAGCAGTCCTCCGGGACATCTCTACGGTTCACCCCTCCACTTT. Protein product: CASSPPGHLYGSPLHF.

V is TRBV20-1 and J is TRBJ2-1; 8 nucleotides agree with TRBD1. The CDR3 spans 14 residues. With V trimmed by 5 bases and J by 3 bases, 6 bases remained unmatched. Germline lookup yields CDR1 DFQATT and CDR2 SNEGSKA (reference sequence). The CDR3 spells CSASDRGVYNEQFF. CDR3 sequence (DNA): TGCAGTGCTTCCGACAGGGGTGTCTACAATGAGCAGTTCTTC.

This clonotype was seen only a few times. V and J are TRBV12-3 or TRBV12-4 and TRBJ2-5; tentatively, D is TRBD1 or TRBD2 (5 bases each). The CDR3 consists of 15 residues. Deletions cut 1 base from V and 4 bases from J, with 13 bases between. CDR3 sequence: CASSLGRSGRETQYF. In nucleotides, the CDR3 is TGTGCCAGCAGTTTAGGAAGGTCAGGGAGAGAGACCCAGTACTTC.